This T cell receptor beta chain was retrieved from a study of T cells in women clearing cervical HPV infection. Overall study context: Case blood was drawn a median roughly 160 days after lesion detection.

Study-level points and caveats: Repertoire richness, not evenness, was significantly elevated in CIN3+ cases versus controls.

V was pared by 7 bases and J by 5 bases, with 14 bases between. There are 13 residues in the CDR3. Germline CDR1 SNHLY, CDR2 FYNNEI. About this clone: What it recognizes is unknown. The read finishes 3 residues shy of the CDR3 end, and the germline J gene is used to complete it.

Clones were read by immunoSEQ multiplex PCR, and TCRdb kept only the in-frame ones, dropping some. The sample's table shows some 20,000 clones. Sequencing was performed on blood buffy coat. The sequence was obtained from a woman aged 18 to 75 with a cervical HPV16 infection that either progressed to CIN3+ or cleared (not recorded which). V gene TRBV2 combines with J gene TRBJ1-2, with D hard to call. CDR3 region: CASTQRPKYGYTF. The covered CDR3 bases are TGTGCCAGCACTCAGCGACCGAAATATGGC. Based on the CDR3 plus reference TRBV2 and TRBJ1-2, the full variable domain is EPEVTQTPSHQVTQMGQEVILRCVPISNHLYFYWYRQILGQKVEFLVSFYNNEISEKSEIFDDQFSVERPDGSNFTLKIRSTKLEDSAMYFCASTQRPKYGYTFGSGTRLTVV.